The 29 T cell receptor beta chains reported below all come from one sample, sequenced in a study of STAT3 mutations in large granular lymphocyte leukemia. Points from the study as a whole: Every T-cell large granular lymphocyte leukemia patient had at least one immunodominant TCR beta clonotype.

Only in-frame clones appear in the TCRdb table, and some are missing; sequencing was by immunoSEQ multiplex PCR. The data show over 9,000 clones, roughly 90% seen once. The antigens of these receptors remain unknown. The specimen was peripheral blood mononuclear cells. These receptors were collected from a man aged 60 to 69 with T-cell large granular lymphocyte leukemia. Some clones in this sample may be carry-over from other donors' samples.

The CDR3 is CASSVDPDQTQYF. The CDR3 DNA follows: TGTGCCAGCAGCGTAGATCCAGACCAGACCCAGTACTTC. The V gene is TRBV9, the J gene TRBJ2-5, with unresolved D. This CDR3 is 13 amino acids long. V lost 0 bases, J lost 6 bases, and 9 bases lay in between. The V gene's germline CDR1 is SGDLS and CDR2 YYNGEE.

The V gene is TRBV7-9, the J gene TRBJ2-1; D gene ambiguous. CDR1 and CDR2 from the germline V gene are SEHNR and FQNEAQ (reference sequence). CDR3 length equals 12 residues. Trimming stripped 5 bases from V and 4 bases from J, with 6 bases between. The CDR3 spells CASSPLYNEQFF. The CDR3 region has the DNA TGTGCCAGCAGCCCCCTTTACAATGAGCAGTTCTTC.

J is TRBJ1-2 and V is TRBV30, with 10 bases lining up with TRBD1. V shed 5 bases, J shed 4 bases, and the junction held 7 bases outside the gene matches. From germline, CDR1 is GTSNPN and CDR2 SVGIG (reference sequence). The CDR3 has 14 residues. CDR3 region: CAWDPGQGIYGYTF. DNA for the CDR3: TGTGCCTGGGACCCGGGACAGGGGATCTATGGCTACACCTTC.

The CDR3 nucleotides are TGTGCCAGCATCCCTCGCGGAGCCTACGAGCAGTACTTC. Translation: CASIPRGAYEQYF. This chain links TRBV28 with TRBJ2-7, with D hard to call. Germline V gene lookup returns CDR1 MDHEN and CDR2 SYDVKM. The V end was cut by 7 bases, the J end by 2 bases, with 12 bases between. This CDR3 region has 13 residues.

This chain uses TRBV19 with TRBJ2-7; 9 bases line up with TRBD1. With V trimmed by 4 bases and J by 5 bases, 9 bases remained unmatched. Germline lookup yields CDR1 LNHDA and CDR2 SQIVND (reference sequence). The CDR3 contains 15 residues. CDR3: CASSTAGQGGHEQYF. The CDR3, as DNA: TGTGCCAGTAGTACGGCGGGACAGGGCGGGCACGAGCAGTACTTC. Using reference TRBV19 and TRBJ2-7 for the parts outside the CDR3, the full variable domain is DGGITQSPKYLFRKEGQNVTLSCEQNLNHDAMYWYRQDPGQGLRLIYYSQIVNDFQKGDIAEGYSVSREKKESFPLTVTSAQKNPTAFYLCASSTAGQGGHEQYFGPGTRLTVT.

J is TRBJ2-7 and V is TRBV19; 12 nucleotides match TRBD2. Per germline, CDR1 LNHDA and CDR2 SQIVND (reference sequence). CDR3 length: 13 amino acids. The V segment lost 7 bases and the J segment 5 bases; nucleotides outside the gene matches: 3. CDR3 amino acids: CASTSSGRDEQYF. CDR3 sequence (DNA): TGTGCCAGTACCTCTAGCGGGAGGGACGAGCAGTACTTC.

The rearrangement uses TRBV5-4 and TRBJ1-1; D perhaps matches TRBD1 (6 bases). V was shortened by 10 bases and J by 1 base, with 14 bases between the two germline ends. This CDR3 contains 13 residues. Germline V gene lookup returns CDR1 SGHNT and CDR2 YYREEE (reference sequence). This CDR3 reads CAGGGGRNTEAFF. The CDR3 DNA sequence: TGTGCCGGGGGCGGGGGAAGGAACACTGAAGCTTTCTTT.

The chain carries TRBV6-5 and TRBJ2-7; D is undetermined. Germline V gene lookup returns CDR1 MNHEY and CDR2 SVGAGI. CDR3 length equals 15 residues. Trimming left V 0 bases short and J 4 bases short, with 13 bases between. As DNA, the CDR3 is TGTGCCAGCAGTTACTCGGCTTTGGGCTCATACGAGCAGTACTTC. This encodes CASSYSALGSYEQYF.

This clone came up once. The rearrangement uses TRBV28 and TRBJ1-5, with 7 positions matching TRBD1. Per the germline V gene, CDR1 is MDHEN and CDR2 is SYDVKM. This CDR3 spans 14 amino acids. The V gene end was trimmed by 6 bases and the J gene end by 6 bases; junction bases not matched to a gene: 8. CDR3 bases: TGTGCCAGCAGGGATACAGGGGTAGGTCAGCCCCAGCATTTT. Its protein is CASRDTGVGQPQHF.

The CDR3 loop is CASSFAENTEAFF. The CDR3 nucleotides read TGCGCCAGCAGCTTCGCTGAAAACACTGAAGCTTTCTTT. V gene TRBV5-1 combines with J gene TRBJ1-1; D not certain. Deletions cut 2 bases from V and 2 bases from J, with 7 bases between. Germline CDR1 and CDR2: SGHRS and YFSETQ. CDR3 length equals 13 residues.

This clone was observed a single time. The chain is built from TRBV29-1 and TRBJ1-4; TRBD1 matches at 10 bases. Germline V gives CDR1 SQVTM, CDR2 ANQGSEA. This CDR3 has 16 amino acids. J gave up 6 bases and V 0 bases, and 7 bases lay outside the gene matches. The CDR3 bases are TGCAGCGTTGAAGACCCCTGGGGGACAGGGGATGAAAAACTGTTTTTT. As protein: CSVEDPWGTGDEKLFF.

This chain uses TRBV7-9 with TRBJ2-7; D call uncertain. Looked up from germline, CDR1 is SEHNR and CDR2 is FQNEAQ (reference sequence). CDR3 length equals 13 residues. V shed 1 base and J shed 0 bases, with 4 bases lying between them. The CDR3 reads CASSLGHSYEQYF. The CDR3, as DNA: TGTGCCAGCAGCTTAGGGCACTCCTACGAGCAGTACTTC.

V and J are TRBV5-1 and TRBJ2-2; a possible D gene is TRBD1 (7 bases). Germline V gene sequence: CDR1 SGHRS, CDR2 YFSETQ. Trimming removed 1 base at V and 6 bases at J, with 13 bases between. The CDR3 runs 15 residues. This CDR3 reads CASSLQGGEAGELFF. As DNA, the CDR3 is TGCGCCAGCAGCTTGCAGGGGGGCGAGGCCGGGGAGCTGTTTTTT.

This clone was observed a single time. This sequence joins TRBV19 and TRBJ2-5, with 14 positions matching TRBD2. CDR3 size: 16 residues. V was clipped by 4 bases and J by 5 bases; unmatched bases: 6. Germline assignment: CDR1 LNHDA and CDR2 SQIVND (reference sequence). The chain's CDR3 is CASSTGTSGRTETQYF. CDR3 sequence (DNA): TGTGCCAGTAGTACCGGGACTAGCGGGAGAACGGAGACCCAGTACTTC.

The CDR3 loop is CASSLGQGSSYNSPLHF. In DNA form, the CDR3 reads TGTGCCAGCAGTTTAGGGCAGGGAAGCTCCTATAATTCACCCCTCCACTTT. The chain couples TRBV28 to TRBJ1-6; tentative D call: TRBD1 (5 bases). CDR1 is MDHEN and CDR2 is SYDVKM in the germline V gene. Trimming took 2 bases from V and 0 from J, leaving 11 bases between them. CDR3 size: 17 residues.

The V and J genes are TRBV9 and TRBJ2-1, with TRBD1 matching 8 bases. The CDR3 covers 15 residues. Germline V gives CDR1 SGDLS, CDR2 YYNGEE. V was clipped by 4 bases and J by 4 bases; unmatched bases: 7. The CDR3 loop is CASSPGTGPYNEQFF. In nucleotides, the CDR3 is TGTGCCAGCAGCCCAGGGACAGGACCATACAATGAGCAGTTCTTC.

This rearrangement joins TRBV5-1 to TRBJ2-1, with D possibly being TRBD2 (5 bases). The CDR3 sequence is 11 residues long. Germline values: CDR1 SGHRS, CDR2 YFSETQ. V was pared by 2 bases and J by 9 bases, with 6 bases between. The CDR3 coding sequence is TGCGCCAGCAGCTTAGCGGCTGAGCAGTTCTTC. It specifies CASSLAAEQFF.

The CDR3 DNA reads as TGTGCCTGGAATAGGATAACCAAAAACATTCAGTACTTC. It codes for CAWNRITKNIQYF. The genes are TRBV30 and TRBJ2-4; D unresolved. CDR1 GTSNPN and CDR2 SVGIG come from the germline V gene (reference sequence). The V and J ends lost 4 bases and 2 bases respectively, with 9 bases between them. This CDR3 spans 13 amino acids.

The genes are TRBV30 and TRBJ1-5; 9 bases align to TRBD1. The V segment lost 5 bases and the J segment 4 bases; nucleotides outside the gene matches: 9. CDR3 length: 15 amino acids. Germline V gene data show CDR1 as GTSNPN and CDR2 as SVGIG (reference sequence). CDR3: CAWGRDRALNQPQHF. The DNA of the CDR3 is TGTGCCTGGGGCCGGGACAGGGCTTTGAATCAGCCCCAGCATTTT.

The chain employs TRBV30 and TRBJ1-1; 7 bases are a match to TRBD1. J lost 7 bases, V lost 0 bases, and 11 bases had no gene match. Germline CDR1 reads GTSNPN; CDR2 reads SVGIG (reference sequence). The CDR3 is 15 residues long. CDR3 nucleotides: TGTGCCTGGAGTGTACTAGGGGGCAAAGGGGGTGAAGCTTTCTTT. Amino acids: CAWSVLGGKGGEAFF.

The rearrangement links TRBV19 to TRBJ1-1; D gene ambiguous. V lost 7 bases to trimming and J lost 7 bases, with 13 bases between them. Germline V CDR1 and CDR2: LNHDA, SQIVND (reference sequence). CDR3 length: 12 residues. This CDR3 reads CASTPLDGEAFF. The DNA of the CDR3 is TGTGCCAGTACTCCCCTTGACGGTGAAGCTTTCTTT.

This chain uses TRBV13 with TRBJ2-7, with TRBD2 matching 9 bases. This CDR3 comprises 15 residues. Per the germline V gene, CDR1 is PRHDT and CDR2 is FYEKMQ (reference sequence). Unmatched junction bases numbered 7, after V lost 5 bases and J lost 2 bases. CDR3 nucleotide sequence: TGTGCCAGCAGCCTCTGGTTAGCGGGAGCCTACGAGCAGTACTTC. Its translation is CASSLWLAGAYEQYF.

V gene TRBV28 combines with J gene TRBJ1-4; possible D gene TRBD1, 6 bases. Germline V CDR1 and CDR2: MDHEN, SYDVKM. V was cut by 6 bases and J by 8 bases, with 13 bases left in between. This CDR3 is 13 amino acids long. CDR3 sequence: CASRTGLWEKLFF. The CDR3 coding sequence is TGTGCCAGCAGGACAGGTCTTTGGGAAAAACTGTTTTTT.

The V call is TRBV7-8, the J call TRBJ2-7; 8 nucleotides align to TRBD1. This CDR3 has 18 amino acids. Losses at the gene ends were 1 base for V and 0 bases for J; bases not matched to a gene: 11. The germline gives CDR1 SGHVS, CDR2 FQNEAQ. The CDR3 sequence is CASSLGVDRGYLSYEQYF. The DNA for the CDR3 is TGTGCCAGCAGCTTAGGAGTCGACAGGGGTTACCTCTCCTACGAGCAGTACTTC.

This chain links TRBV11-3 with TRBJ2-2; D may be TRBD2 (6 bases). Trimming cost V 1 base and J 0 bases, with 12 bases left between them. The germline V gene has CDR1 SGHNT and CDR2 YENEEA. The CDR3 is 17 residues long. CDR3 coding DNA: TGTGCCAGCAGCTTAGGGGGCGGGAACCCGAACACCGGGGAGCTGTTTTTT. It specifies CASSLGGGNPNTGELFF. Combining the CDR3 with reference TRBV11-3 and TRBJ2-2 gives the whole variable domain EAGVVQSPRYKIIEKKQPVAFWCNPISGHNTLYWYLQNLGQGPELLIRYENEEAVDDSQLPKDRFSAERLKGVDSTLKIQPAELGDSAVYLCASSLGGGNPNTGELFFGEGSRLTVL.

The chain couples TRBV2 to TRBJ2-5; no clear D. The CDR3 has 14 residues. CDR1 is SNHLY, CDR2 FYNNEI, per germline. V lost 2 bases and J 0 bases, leaving 7 bases between the germline ends. The CDR3 is CASSENPYQETQYF. The CDR3 DNA reads TGTGCCAGCAGTGAAAACCCGTACCAAGAGACCCAGTACTTC.

This chain joins TRBV30 and TRBJ2-1; maybe TRBD1 (5 bases). The CDR3 is 13 amino acids. CDR1 is GTSNPN and CDR2 is SVGIG in the germline V gene (reference sequence). V was trimmed by 5 bases and J by 4 bases, leaving 12 bases between them. The CDR3 DNA reads TGTGCCTGGTCGAAGACAGTTTACAATGAGCAGTTCTTC. This gives the protein CAWSKTVYNEQFF.

The gene calls are TRBV28 and TRBJ1-2, with a weak D call TRBD1 (5 bases). The V end was cut by 5 bases, the J end by 7 bases, with 14 bases between. In germline, CDR1 is MDHEN, CDR2 SYDVKM. The CDR3 runs 13 residues. CDR3 sequence reads: CASSPGQGGGYTF. In nucleotides, the CDR3 is TGTGCCAGCAGTCCCGGACAAGGCGGTGGCTACACCTTC.

The CDR3 region is CASSLVVAGSTDTQYF. The CDR3 region has the DNA TGTGCCAGCAGCTTGGTGGTAGCGGGAAGCACAGATACGCAGTATTTT. V usage is TRBV5-6 and J usage is TRBJ2-3; 8 positions agree with TRBD2. The CDR3 runs to 16 residues. The germline V gene has CDR1 SGHDT and CDR2 YYEEEE. With V trimmed by 0 bases and J by 0 bases, 3 bases remained unmatched. The whole variable domain, remainder taken from reference TRBV5-6 and TRBJ2-3, is DAGVTQSPTHLIKTRGQQVTLRCSPKSGHDTVSWYQQALGQGPQFIFQYYEEEERQRGNFPDRFSGHQFPNYSSELNVNALLLGDSALYLCASSLVVAGSTDTQYFGPGTRLTVL.